One sample yielded the 25 T cell receptor beta chains listed below, sequenced in a study of blood T cell repertoires in COVID-19. Data came from immunoSEQ multiplex PCR; TCRdb stores just in-frame clones and leaves some out. The sample has around 130,000 clones, 85% to 90% seen once; the top ten hold 25% to 30%. The sequencing input was peripheral blood. The receptor source for this set is a man between 65 and 80 years old with active or convalescent COVID-19.

The rearrangement links TRBV18 to TRBJ2-7; 7 bases agree with TRBD1. The CDR3 covers 14 residues. J gave up 4 bases and V 0 bases, and 3 bases lay outside the gene matches. Germline V gene sequence: CDR1 KGHSH, CDR2 LQKENI. CDR3: CASSPPTGSYEQYF. DNA of the CDR3: TGTGCCAGCTCACCACCGACAGGGTCGTACGAGCAGTACTTC. Drawing the rest from reference TRBV18 and TRBJ2-7, the complete variable domain is NAGVMQNPRHLVRRRGQEARLRCSPMKGHSHVYWYRQLPEEGLKFMVYLQKENIIDESGMPKERFSAEFPKEGPSILRIQQVVRGDSAAYFCASSPPTGSYEQYFGPGTRLTVT.

This chain joins TRBV6-1 and TRBJ1-1, with 8 bases matching TRBD1. The CDR3 sequence is 15 residues long. Germline V gives CDR1 MNHNS, CDR2 SASEGT. V was pared by 2 bases and J by 5 bases, with 7 bases of the junction left unmatched. The CDR3 DNA reads as TGTGCCAGCAGTGAATCACAGGGGGGCCCGACTGAAGCTTTCTTT. Translating gives CASSESQGGPTEAFF.

The V and J genes are TRBV24-1 and TRBJ2-1; a weak D match, TRBD2 (6 bases). The V and J ends lost 2 bases and 3 bases respectively, with 19 bases between them. Per the germline V gene, CDR1 is KGHDR and CDR2 is SFDVKD. This CDR3 has 18 residues. This CDR3 reads CATSDWGGGKGDYNEQFF. Here the CDR3 DNA reads TGTGCCACCAGTGATTGGGGTGGGGGGAAAGGGGACTACAATGAGCAGTTCTTC.

This chain connects TRBV4-2 to TRBJ2-7, with 9 bases matching TRBD2. CDR3 size: 16 residues. Trimming cost V 1 base and J 2 bases; bases outside gene matches: 6. Germline V gene sequence: CDR1 LGHNA, CDR2 YNFKEQ. The CDR3 protein is CASSQGGLAGPYEQYF. The CDR3 DNA sequence: TGTGCCAGCAGCCAAGGGGGGCTAGCGGGACCCTACGAGCAGTACTTC.

This sequence joins TRBV28 and TRBJ2-4; 8 bases are a match to TRBD1. The CDR3 has 14 residues. Germline loops: CDR1 MDHEN, CDR2 SYDVKM. The V gene end was trimmed by 6 bases and the J gene end by 7 bases; junction bases not matched to a gene: 8. In DNA, the CDR3 is TGTGCCAGCAGCTCAATAGGACAGGGCAACATTCAGTACTTC. Its protein product is CASSSIGQGNIQYF.

This chain's CDR3 is CASSRGLAGVTGELFF. The CDR3 DNA reads as TGCGCCAGCAGCCGCGGACTAGCGGGAGTTACCGGGGAGCTGTTTTTT. V is TRBV4-1 and J is TRBJ2-2, with TRBD2 matching over 13 bases. The junction had 4 bases not matched to a gene; V was cut back by 4 bases and J by 5 bases. The V gene's germline CDR1 is MGHRA and CDR2 YSYEKL. The CDR3 is 16 amino acids.

This clone came up a few times. V usage is TRBV19 and J usage is TRBJ1-5; D remains ambiguous. Trimming took 2 bases from V and 4 from J, leaving 9 bases between them. CDR3 length: 14 amino acids. Germline V gene sequence: CDR1 LNHDA, CDR2 SQIVND (reference sequence). CDR3 protein: CASSISTGNQPQHF. CDR3 sequence (DNA): TGTGCCAGTAGTATATCGACGGGTAATCAGCCCCAGCATTTT.

The chain has TRBV7-2 and TRBJ1-2; 9 bases match TRBD1. This CDR3 spans 14 amino acids. Per germline, CDR1 SGHTA and CDR2 FQGNSA. The junction had 5 bases not matched to a gene; V was cut back by 1 base and J by 8 bases. The CDR3 protein is CASSLGGQGSGYTF. DNA for the CDR3: TGTGCCAGCAGCTTAGGAGGACAGGGGAGCGGCTACACCTTC.

The gene calls are TRBV2 and TRBJ1-1; 7 nucleotides match TRBD1. The germline gives CDR1 SNHLY, CDR2 FYNNEI. Trimming removed 5 bases from V and 1 base from J; junction bases left unmatched: 1. CDR3 length: 13 residues. DNA of the CDR3: TGTGCCAGCAGTCGGGACAGGAACACTGAAGCTTTCTTT. This codes for CASSRDRNTEAFF.

The V call is TRBV6-5, the J call TRBJ2-5, with D tentatively TRBD2 (6 bases). The CDR3 is made up of 15 amino acids. With 4 bases removed from V and 1 base from J, the gap between germline ends came to 13 bases. Germline loops: CDR1 MNHEY, CDR2 SVGAGI. The DNA for the CDR3 is TGTGCCAGCAGTTCCCTAGCGCACCTCCAAGAGACCCAGTACTTC. It codes for CASSSLAHLQETQYF.

The chain joins TRBV19 to TRBJ1-5; D gene uncertain. The germline V and J ends were trimmed by 0 bases and 0 bases, with 12 bases remaining between them. The CDR3 loop spans 17 amino acids. CDR1 and CDR2 from the germline V gene are LNHDA and SQIVND (reference sequence). This chain's CDR3 is CASSIDLTQYSNQPQHF. The DNA for the CDR3 is TGTGCCAGTAGTATAGATCTGACTCAATATAGCAATCAGCCCCAGCATTTT. Filled out from reference TRBV19 and TRBJ1-5, the complete variable domain reads DGGITQSPKYLFRKEGQNVTLSCEQNLNHDAMYWYRQDPGQGLRLIYYSQIVNDFQKGDIAEGYSVSREKKESFPLTVTSAQKNPTAFYLCASSIDLTQYSNQPQHFGDGTRLSIL.

The CDR3 DNA is TGTGCCAGTAGTATCCCTGGACAGGGACCGGGGGAGCAGTACTTC. This encodes CASSIPGQGPGEQYF. The V call is TRBV19, the J call TRBJ2-7; TRBD1 matches at 8 bases. Germline assignment: CDR1 LNHDA and CDR2 SQIVND (reference sequence). The CDR3 totals 15 residues. V trimming: 3 bases; J trimming: 7 bases; junction bases outside the gene matches: 11.

This chain links TRBV18 with TRBJ1-3, with D tentatively TRBD1 (6 bases). The length of the CDR3 is 17 residues. The V end was cut by 4 bases, the J end by 3 bases, with 19 bases between. Germline V gene lookup returns CDR1 KGHSH and CDR2 LQKENI. Here the CDR3 DNA reads TGTGCCAGCTCACACCCGGGGGGGCGCTTCAGTGGAAACACCATATATTTT. Its translation: CASSHPGGRFSGNTIYF.

Here the CDR3 reads CASSLKGNTIYF. The CDR3 nucleotides are TGTGCCAGCAGCTTAAAGGGGAACACCATATATTTT. The V call is TRBV7-8, the J call TRBJ1-3, with D maybe TRBD1 (5 bases). Germline values: CDR1 SGHVS, CDR2 FQNEAQ. The CDR3 length is 12 residues. V was trimmed by 2 bases and J by 7 bases, leaving 6 bases between them.

This clone was seen only a few times. V usage is TRBV5-1 and J usage is TRBJ2-7; 10 bases line up with TRBD1. J lost 6 bases, V lost 7 bases, and 13 bases had no gene match. The CDR3 contains 15 residues. Per germline, CDR1 SGHRS and CDR2 YFSETQ. In DNA form, the CDR3 reads TGCGCCAGCTCCACTGACAGGGGGCAAGTTGGCGAGCAGTACTTC. Translating gives CASSTDRGQVGEQYF.

The J gene is TRBJ2-3, the V gene TRBV5-1; unclear D gene. Trimming took off 4 bases at V and 2 bases at J, with 5 bases between the two ends. The CDR3 covers 12 residues. CDR1 is SGHRS, CDR2 YFSETQ, per germline. The CDR3 sequence is CASSINTDTQYF. CDR3 DNA sequence: TGCGCCAGCAGCATAAACACAGATACGCAGTATTTT.

The chain has TRBV6-6 and TRBJ1-2; a possible D gene is TRBD1 (5 bases). Germline V gene lookup returns CDR1 MNHNY and CDR2 SVGAGI (reference sequence). The V end lost 7 bases, the J end lost 14 bases, and 20 bases lay between the germline ends. The CDR3 extends over 12 amino acids. The CDR3 sequence is CASNPGGGQETF. The DNA for the CDR3 is TGTGCCAGCAACCCGGGGGGAGGTCAGGAGACCTTC.

CDR3 DNA sequence: TGTGCCAGCAGTTCGGGACTGGGCATCTACGAGCAGTACTTC. This sequence encodes CASSSGLGIYEQYF. The chain carries TRBV6-5 and TRBJ2-7; D may be TRBD2 (6 bases). There are 14 residues in the CDR3. Trimming left V 4 bases short and J 3 bases short, with 13 bases between. Germline assignment: CDR1 MNHEY and CDR2 SVGAGI.

This clone has a single count. The rearrangement uses TRBV21-1 and TRBJ2-7; the D call TRBD2 from the table was never checked on the DNA. TRBV21-1 corresponds to a pseudogene. There are 20 residues in the CDR3. The CDR3 here is CATSNGGGLAGGPFSYEQYF. The CDR3 DNA sequence: TGTGCCACCAGCAACGGGGGGGGACTAGCGGGAGGGCCTTTCTCCTACGAGCAGTACTTC.

This sequence joins TRBV27 and TRBJ2-7; possible D gene TRBD2, 5 bases. Per the germline V gene, CDR1 is MNHEY and CDR2 is SMNVEV (reference sequence). V gave up 6 bases and J gave up 3 bases, with 15 bases separating them. There are 14 residues in the CDR3. The CDR3 is CASSPRGLSYEQYF. CDR3 coding DNA: TGTGCCAGCAGCCCCCGCGGGTTGAGCTACGAGCAGTACTTC.

This clone showed up just a few times. This chain links TRBV6-5 with TRBJ1-1; D might be TRBD1 (5 bases). The CDR3 has 12 amino acids. Germline V gene lookup returns CDR1 MNHEY and CDR2 SVGAGI. Trimming stripped 6 bases from V and 4 bases from J, with 9 bases between. The CDR3 bases are TGTGCCAGCAGGATCGGGGGCACTGAAGCTTTCTTT. It is translated as CASRIGGTEAFF.

The chain employs TRBV6-5 and TRBJ2-7, with 10 bases fitting TRBD1. This CDR3 region has 15 residues. With V trimmed by 7 bases and J by 4 bases, 10 bases remained unmatched. Germline V gene sequence: CDR1 MNHEY, CDR2 SVGAGI. CDR3 sequence (DNA): TGTGCCAGCAACCCCGACAGGGGGCGGTTTTACGAGCAGTACTTC. As protein: CASNPDRGRFYEQYF.

The chain couples TRBV5-1 to TRBJ1-1, with no clear D. Germline V CDR1 and CDR2: SGHRS, YFSETQ. The CDR3 consists of 13 residues. V lost 0 bases to trimming and J lost 1 base, with 4 bases between them. CDR3 coding DNA: TGCGCCAGCAGCTTGGACACGAACACTGAAGCTTTCTTT. It translates to CASSLDTNTEAFF. The full variable domain, in which reference TRBV5-1 and TRBJ1-1 provide the parts outside the CDR3, is KAGVTQTPRYLIKTRGQQVTLSCSPISGHRSVSWYQQTPGQGLQFLFEYFSETQRNKGNFPGRFSGRQFSNSRSEMNVSTLELGDSALYLCASSLDTNTEAFFGQGTRLTVV.

This chain connects TRBV10-3 to TRBJ2-7; the match to TRBD2 covers 10 bases. Per germline, CDR1 ENHRY and CDR2 SYGVKD. The CDR3 contains 13 residues. Losses at the gene ends were 6 bases for V and 3 bases for J; bases not matched to a gene: 2. The CDR3 protein is CAISRLAGYEQYF. The CDR3 DNA reads TGTGCCATCAGCAGACTAGCGGGCTACGAGCAGTACTTC.

This rearrangement joins TRBV29-1 to TRBJ2-3; 9 bases map to TRBD1. The germline V gene has CDR1 SQVTM and CDR2 ANQGSEA. This CDR3 has 15 amino acids. V lost 6 bases to trimming and J lost 0 bases; unmatched junction nucleotides: 7. In DNA, the CDR3 is TGCAGCGTCGGACAGGGGTTAACTAGCACAGATACGCAGTATTTT. It is translated as CSVGQGLTSTDTQYF.